Listed below are T cell receptor beta chains from one sample, sequenced in a study of shared clonotypes between healthy human individuals. The table came from immunoSEQ multiplex PCR; TCRdb's copy has only in-frame clones and leaves some out. In the table there are 1.6 million or so clones, roughly 96% of which are singletons. Sequenced sample: naive CD4+ T cells sorted from blood. The receptors stem from a man in his thirties or forties in good health. Each CDR3 is given with its conserved first and last residue. A D gene is named only where the DNA matches it firmly. A row's size may be missing; if present it is once, few, many or a size class.

d_gene | abundance | j_gene | v_gene | CDR3aa | CDR3nt
TRBD1 | . | TRBJ1-2 | TRBV11-2 | CASSRTGGFGGYTF | TGTGCCAGCAGCCGGACAGGAGGCTTTGGTGGCTACACCTTC
. | . | TRBJ2-5 | TRBV18 | CASSPAGKITQYF | TGTGCCAGCTCACCAGCCGGAAAAATTACCCAGTACTTC
. | . | TRBJ1-5 | TRBV10-3 | CAIRVDRDQPQHF | TGTGCCATCAGAGTCGACAGAGACCAGCCCCAGCATTTT
TRBD1 | . | TRBJ2-7 | TRBV5-1 | CASSRTGRERHEQYF | TGCGCCAGCAGCCGGACAGGGAGAGAGAGGCACGAGCAGTACTTC
TRBD2 | . | TRBJ2-3 | TRBV11-3 | CASSPRASGSSDTQYF | TGTGCCAGCAGCCCCCGGGCTAGCGGGAGCTCAGATACGCAGTATTTT
TRBD2 | . | TRBJ2-7 | TRBV10-1 | CASRFGTSGRVLYEQYF | TGCGCCAGCAGGTTCGGGACTAGCGGGAGGGTCCTCTACGAGCAGTACTTC
. | . | TRBJ1-5 | TRBV19 | CASSPAPEVAGSNQPQHF | TGTGCCAGTAGTCCCGCTCCGGAGGTTGCTGGGAGCAATCAGCCCCAGCATTTT
. | . | TRBJ1-4 | TRBV6-5 | CASSYSGPINEKLFF | TGTGCCAGCAGTTACTCCGGCCCTATTAATGAAAAACTGTTTTTT
TRBD1 | . | TRBJ2-7 | TRBV7-9 | CASRPNPGQGTYEQYF | TGTGCCAGCAGGCCGAATCCGGGACAGGGCACCTACGAGCAGTACTTC
TRBD2 | . | TRBJ2-7 | TRBV5-1 | CASSLEAGGFSYEQYF | TGCGCCAGCAGCTTGGAAGCGGGAGGTTTCTCCTACGAGCAGTACTTC
. | once | TRBJ2-7 | TRBV7-2 | CASSKFRDLPRGEQYF | TGTGCCAGCAGCAAATTCAGGGACCTTCCTCGAGGCGAGCAGTACTTC
. | . | TRBJ1-3 | TRBV10-3 | CATQTENSGNTIYF | TGTGCCACCCAAACAGAGAACTCTGGAAACACCATATATTTT
. | once | TRBJ2-3 | TRBV5-1 | CASSPGHTDTQYF | TGCGCCAGCAGCCCGGGACACACAGATACGCAGTATTTT
. | . | TRBJ2-7 | TRBV28 | CASSFYYEQYF | TGTGCCAGCAGTTTTTATTACGAGCAGTACTTC
TRBD1 | . | TRBJ2-7 | TRBV19 | CASSTRHRDRAYEQYF | TGTGCCAGTAGTACAAGACACCGGGACAGAGCCTACGAGCAGTACTTC
. | . | TRBJ1-2 | TRBV7-9 | CASSLEAGAGLLLNYGYTF | TGTGCCAGCAGCTTAGAGGCAGGGGCTGGTCTTCTCCTAAACTATGGCTACACCTTC
TRBD2 | . | TRBJ2-3 | TRBV12-5 | CASAGGATDTQYF | TGTGCTAGCGCGGGAGGTGCCACAGATACGCAGTATTTT
. | . | TRBJ2-1 | TRBV4-2 | CASSHSRHTAGNEQFF | TGTGCCAGCAGCCACAGCCGACACACGGCGGGCAATGAGCAGTTCTTC
. | . | TRBJ2-2 | TRBV6-4 | CASKTGELFF | TGTGCCAGTAAAACCGGGGAGCTGTTTTTT
. | . | TRBJ2-7 | TRBV25-1 | CASSAAPRTYEQYF | TGTGCCAGCAGTGCTGCTCCCCGGACCTACGAGCAGTACTTC
. | . | TRBJ2-7 | TRBV5-8 | CASSLLAPGQQYF | TGTGCCAGCAGTTTGCTAGCCCCGGGACAGCAGTACTTC
TRBD2 | once | TRBJ2-3 | TRBV11-1 | CASSVGTSGRTDTQYF | TGTGCCAGCAGCGTCGGGACTAGCGGGAGAACAGATACGCAGTATTTT
. | . | TRBJ1-5 | TRBV18 | CASSPDRSNQPQHF | TGTGCCAGCTCACCAGACAGAAGCAATCAGCCCCAGCATTTT
. | . | TRBJ2-7 | TRBV10-3 | CAIRTEQRYEQYF | TGTGCCATCAGGACAGAACAAAGATACGAGCAGTACTTC
TRBD2 | . | TRBJ2-3 | TRBV2 | CASKTSGRFTDTQYF | TGTGCCAGCAAGACTAGCGGGAGATTTACAGATACGCAGTATTTT
. | . | TRBJ2-7 | TRBV10-3 | CAISDQAESYEQYF | TGTGCCATCAGTGATCAGGCAGAATCCTACGAGCAGTACTTC
. | . | TRBJ1-2 | TRBV27 | CASSSDSGYGYTF | TGTGCCAGCAGTTCTGACAGCGGCTATGGCTACACCTTC
TRBD2 | . | TRBJ2-5 | TRBV29-1 | CSVVSGSETQYF | TGCAGCGTTGTTAGCGGGAGTGAGACCCAGTACTTC
TRBD2 | . | TRBJ2-1 | TRBV6-1 | CASSEALGLAQHNEQFF | TGTGCCAGCAGTGAAGCCTTGGGACTAGCGCAACACAATGAGCAGTTCTTC
. | once | TRBJ1-5 | TRBV30 | CAWSREGDQPQHF | TGTGCCTGGAGCAGGGAAGGGGATCAGCCCCAGCATTTT
. | . | TRBJ2-6 | TRBV5-1 | CASSQSGANVLTF | TGCGCCAGCAGCCAAAGTGGGGCCAACGTCCTGACTTTC
. | . | TRBJ2-7 | TRBV7-1 | CASSLAPRDEQYF | TGTGCCAGCAGCTTAGCCCCCCGGGACGAGCAGTACTTC
. | . | TRBJ1-5 | TRBV28 | CASIISRGGNQPQHF | TGTGCCAGCATTATATCGCGGGGAGGCAATCAGCCCCAGCATTTT
. | . | TRBJ1-2 | TRBV21-1 | CASSKAPPELDRHNYGYTF | TGTGCCAGCAGCAAAGCCCCCCCTGAGCTGGACAGGCATAACTATGGCTACACCTTC
. | . | TRBJ1-1 | TRBV25-1 | CASSELGGNTEAFF | TGTGCCAGCAGTGAATTGGGCGGGAACACTGAAGCTTTCTTT
. | . | TRBJ2-3 | TRBV5-1 | CASSLFLGLTDTQYF | TGCGCCAGCAGCTTGTTTCTAGGGCTTACAGATACGCAGTATTTT
. | once | TRBJ2-1 | TRBV7-3 | CASSLNRGNNEQFF | TGTGCCAGCAGCTTAAATAGGGGCAACAATGAGCAGTTCTTC
. | . | TRBJ2-7 | TRBV7-8 | CASSPRRILPYEQYF | TGTGCCAGCAGCCCCAGACGCATATTGCCCTACGAGCAGTACTTC
. | . | TRBJ1-1 | TRBV5-6 | CASSLLGGETSNTEAFF | TGTGCCAGCAGCTTGTTGGGAGGGGAAACATCGAACACTGAAGCTTTCTTT
TRBD1 | . | TRBJ2-7 | TRBV5-1 | CASSSGTGAYEQYF | TGCGCCAGCAGTTCAGGGACAGGCGCCTACGAGCAGTACTTC
. | . | TRBJ2-3 | TRBV7-2 | CASSQRYREVTDTQYF | TGTGCCAGCAGTCAAAGGTACAGGGAAGTCACAGATACGCAGTATTTT
. | . | TRBJ1-1 | TRBV15 | CATSRGSPGTLNTEAFF | TGTGCCACCAGCAGAGGGTCCCCCGGGACATTGAACACTGAAGCTTTCTTT
. | . | TRBJ2-2 | TRBV6-6 | CASKPIARGRELFF | TGTGCCAGCAAACCAATTGCTAGGGGCCGGGAGCTGTTTTTT
TRBD1 | once | TRBJ2-2 | TRBV9 | CASSVMDRGIPGELFF | TGTGCCAGCAGCGTCATGGACAGGGGAATACCCGGGGAGCTGTTTTTT
TRBD1 | . | TRBJ1-2 | TRBV28 | CASNRQGGIYGYTF | TGTGCCAGCAATCGACAGGGGGGGATCTATGGCTACACCTTC
. | few | TRBJ1-4 | TRBV9 | CASSGSMEKLFF | TGTGCCAGCAGCGGTTCTATGGAAAAACTGTTTTTT
TRBD2 | . | TRBJ2-3 | TRBV5-8 | CASSRPGLAGVGTDTQYF | TGTGCCAGCAGCCGACCGGGACTAGCGGGAGTTGGCACAGATACGCAGTATTTT
TRBD1 | . | TRBJ2-2 | TRBV27 | CASRAGTGITGELFF | TGTGCCAGCAGGGCCGGGACAGGGATCACCGGGGAGCTGTTTTTT
. | . | TRBJ1-4 | TRBV7-9 | CASSLAGFEKLFF | TGTGCCAGCAGCTTAGCGGGGTTTGAAAAACTGTTTTTT
. | . | TRBJ2-7 | TRBV5-5 | CASSFGDTYEQYF | TGTGCCAGCAGCTTTGGGGATACCTACGAGCAGTACTTC
. | . | TRBJ1-5 | TRBV30 | CAWSAQGGQPQHF | TGTGCCTGGAGCGCACAGGGAGGTCAGCCCCAGCATTTT
. | . | TRBJ1-1 | TRBV5-1 | CASSLAKQDPMNTEAFF | TGCGCCAGCAGCTTGGCCAAACAGGATCCGATGAACACTGAAGCTTTCTTT
. | once | TRBJ1-1 | TRBV2 | CASSEWGEWDTEAFF | TGTGCCAGCAGTGAATGGGGTGAGTGGGACACTGAAGCTTTCTTT
. | . | TRBJ2-7 | TRBV30 | CAWSVRTKYYEQYF | TGTGCCTGGAGTGTAAGAACAAAGTATTACGAGCAGTACTTC
. | . | TRBJ2-1 | TRBV15 | CATSVNYNEQFF | TGTGCCACCAGCGTGAACTACAATGAGCAGTTCTTC
TRBD1 | . | TRBJ2-7 | TRBV2 | CASRPRTGGGYEQYF | TGTGCCAGCAGGCCCAGGACAGGCGGTGGCTACGAGCAGTACTTC
TRBD2 | . | TRBJ2-2 | TRBV9 | CASSVGSSGSLGELFF | TGTGCCAGCAGCGTAGGAAGTAGCGGGAGTCTCGGGGAGCTGTTTTTT
TRBD2 | . | TRBJ2-2 | TRBV10-3 | CAISDPLSRGLAGRIGELFF | TGTGCCATCAGTGATCCTCTGAGTAGGGGACTAGCGGGAAGGATCGGGGAGCTGTTTTTT
TRBD1 | . | TRBJ1-4 | TRBV6-6 | CASSRDSSLNEKLFF | TGTGCCAGCAGTCGGGACAGCTCTCTTAATGAAAAACTGTTTTTT
TRBD2 | . | TRBJ2-1 | TRBV4-1 | CASSLGLANEQFF | TGCGCCAGCAGCCTCGGACTAGCCAATGAGCAGTTCTTC